This TCR beta chain was profiled in a study of cytomegalovirus exposure and HLA in healthy donors. Study findings and constraints: Among TCR beta chains of equal frequency, HLA-associated ones were more clonally expanded in a later analysis.

Although they were nominally healthy when sampled, donors likely had unrecorded immune exposures. The PCR was carried out with 60 Vbeta primers and 13 Jbeta primers. The table came from immunoSEQ multiplex PCR; TCRdb's copy has only in-frame clones and leaves some out. The sample yields about 130,000 clones, approximately 74% seen once. Details on this clone: Its antigen is unknown.

This clonotype was sampled from a male donor in good health and CMV-seronegative. Sequenced sample: PBMCs.

The CDR3 DNA reads TGTGCCAGCAGCTTGGAGGGTAGGAGGAGCTCCTACGAGCAGTACTTC. As protein: CASSLEGRRSSYEQYF. This chain connects TRBV5-5 to TRBJ2-7, with a weak D call TRBD2 (5 bases). The CDR3 spans 16 residues. Deletions cut 0 bases from V and 0 bases from J, with 13 bases between. Germline CDR1 SGHKS, CDR2 YYEKEE (reference sequence).